The source of this TCR beta chain is a study of PD-L1 blockade in urothelial cancer. The CDR3 covers 12 residues. V was pared by 4 bases and J by 4 bases, with 11 bases between. Germline V lookup: CDR1 SQVTM, CDR2 ANQGSEA. Specified time point: peripheral blood 6 weeks after treatment start. Concerning this clone: As yet, its antigen is unknown.

Study findings and constraints: In blood sampled pretreatment, TCR clonality below the median predicted better survival.

Produced via immunoSEQ multiplex PCR; TCRdb's table is partial and in-frame only. The sample includes tens of thousands of clones, less than 95% of them seen just once. Sequenced material: PBMCs, taken around atezolizumab (anti-PD-L1) treatment. The origin of this receptor is a man between 65 and 80 years old with urothelial cancer. The chain couples TRBV29-1 to TRBJ2-7; D uncertain. CDR3 DNA sequence: TGCAGCGTTGTAGTCGCCGCGTACGAGCAGTACTTC. Translation gives CSVVVAAYEQYF.